The text below deals with one TCR beta chain. In the authors' methods: Reference gene primer amplification gave nucleated cell count estimates. Produced via immunoSEQ multiplex PCR; TCRdb's table is partial and in-frame only. The V and J calls and clone size are taken from that table; D and trimming were inferred from the DNA. Here the sample spans tens of thousands of clones, about 90% being singletons. Trimming pared 5 bases from V and 10 bases from J, leaving 9 bases between. This CDR3 has 12 amino acids. The germline V gene has CDR1 SGHNT and CDR2 YENEEA. This sample was included in a study of blood T cell repertoires in COVID-19. Overall study context: T cells, B-cell-depleted T cells, or PBMCs provided the cDNA or gDNA that served as material.

The chain combines TRBV11-3 with TRBJ1-6; perhaps TRBD1 as D (5 bases). The TCR comes from an elderly woman with active COVID-19. Sequencing input: peripheral blood. The CDR3 coding sequence is TGTGCCAGCAGCCCCGGGGGATCACCCCTCCACTTT. The encoded protein is CASSPGGSPLHF.